This T cell receptor (beta chain) was obtained from a study of blood T cell repertoires in COVID-19 (dated by TCRdb to the early 2020s). At the level of the whole study: Samples from collaborators originated in the United States, Italy and Spain and spanned both the acute and convalescent phases of COVID-19. The prospective study material was composed of cDNA or gDNA derived from T cells, B-cell-depleted T cells, or PBMCs. Deeply sampled blood TCRbeta repertoires from subjects exposed to, actively infected with, or recovered from COVID-19 were included in the dataset. A freely available public database, intended as a resource for researchers studying the immune response to SARS-CoV-2, is where the repertoires were released. Samples came from the ongoing ImmuneRACE study (first 160 participants) plus 1,254 subjects from 6 global collaborators. Nearly every sample came with metadata listing a de-identified subject ID, COVID-19 status, age in years and sex. Where available, HLA class I and class II types were obtained from metadata supplied by the sample provider rather than from assay-based typing. The paper's findings and limits, for the study overall: How much clinical and demographic metadata was included differed by source and by participant, and the metadata was provided uncurated.

At the junction V is shortened by 2 bases and J by 3 bases, with 10 bases in between. The CDR3 has 14 amino acids, counting the end cysteine and phenylalanine. The read is trimmed to its CDR3 DNA, 42 bases read in frame from base 1. Via the germline V gene, CDR1 is SGHAT and CDR2 FQNNGV. About this clone itself: The clone's antigen remains unknown. Per-nucleotide qualities are absent, and no much larger clonotype sits a single base away.

TCRbeta CDR3 regions were amplified from genomic DNA using the immunoSEQ Assay, a bias-controlled multiplex PCR. As for how the authors treated the data: Nucleated cell counts per sample were estimated from amplification of reference gene primers within the assay. To quantify the absolute abundance of each unique TCRbeta CDR3 rearrangement, sequence reads were collapsed and filtered. For each sample, productive Simpson clonality was calculated by taking the square root of Simpson's diversity index across productive rearrangements. TCRdb retrieved this table from immuneACCESS and kept in-frame rearrangements only. Not all clones are present; in checked studies, unresolved V genes account for under half, and no reason is known for the remainder. V and J calls and clone size are copied from that table; D and trimming were computed from the DNA. The sample table shows about 440,000 clones, and around 88% are seen once. The top ten constitute over 10% of the sample.

At one collaborating source in Seattle, patients were enrolled during active infection and were followed longitudinally through the course of disease. The collaborating institutions used their own protocols to collect whole blood in K2EDTA tubes. For TCRbeta analysis, collaborators shipped samples as frozen whole blood, isolated PBMCs, or DNA extracted from either of those sample types. Here the chain combines TRBV11-2 and TRBJ2-5, with a weak D call of TRBD1 (5 bases match). This clonotype was obtained from a woman aged 45 to 65 with COVID-19, enrolled during active disease. The sequenced sample consisted of peripheral blood. Here is the DNA: TGTGCCAGCAGCTTATTGCAGGGAAAAGAGACCCAGTACTTC. Its amino acids are CASSLLQGKETQYF.